This entry lists 30 T cell receptor beta chains sequenced from one sample in a study of early T cells in non-severe SARS-CoV-2 infection. TCRdb re-called the 5' RACE reads through MiXCR, storing one row per CDR3 protein. The sample has fewer than 85,000 distinct CDR3 sequences, roughly 16% seen once. Sequencing input: whole blood. Receptors were obtained from an adult who was a healthcare worker with PCR-confirmed SARS-CoV-2 infection or an uninfected control (not recorded which).

The rearrangement uses TRBV4-1 and TRBJ2-3, with 7 bases lining up with TRBD2. This CDR3 is built from 16 residues. The V and J ends lost 4 bases and 1 base, in that order; junction bases with no gene match: 8. Germline CDR1 reads MGHRA; CDR2 reads YSYEKL. The chain's CDR3 is CASSPSGGSRTDTQYF. The DNA for the CDR3 is TGCGCCAGCAGCCCTTCCGGGGGGTCTCGCACAGATACGCAGTATTTT.

V gene TRBV28 combines with J gene TRBJ2-3; D could derive from TRBD1 or TRBD2 (7 bases each). Trimming removed 3 bases from V and 5 bases from J, with 12 bases in between. This CDR3 region has 14 residues. CDR1 MDHEN and CDR2 SYDVKM come from the germline V gene. In nucleotides, the CDR3 is TGTGCCAGCAGTTTGGGCAGGGGGGGAGATACGCAGTATTTT. Its translation: CASSLGRGGDTQYF.

The chain is built from TRBV7-9 and TRBJ2-1; TRBD1 aligns across 9 bases. Germline-derived CDR1 and CDR2 are SEHNR and FQNEAQ (reference sequence). This CDR3 is built from 15 residues. V shed 3 bases, J shed 5 bases, and the junction held 5 bases outside the gene matches. CDR3 sequence: CASSFRTGVHNEQFF. In DNA form, the CDR3 reads TGTGCCAGCAGCTTCCGGACAGGGGTCCACAATGAGCAGTTCTTC.

Notes on this clonotype: This could be a read error, since a much larger clone is one nucleotide away. V usage is TRBV28 and J usage is TRBJ1-2; D is ambiguous. The germline V gene encodes CDR1 MDHEN and CDR2 SYDVKM. The CDR3 has 14 residues. CDR3 residues: CASGLPGDEYGYTF. The CDR3 DNA reads as TGTGCCAGCGGTTTACCAGGCGATGAGTATGGCTACACCTTC.

This chain links TRBV12-3 or TRBV12-4 with TRBJ2-1; no definite D call. V lost 7 bases and J lost 6, with 16 bases in between. This CDR3 region has 14 residues. CDR3 in amino acids: CASTRTGLSNEQFF. DNA for the CDR3: TGTGCCAGCACCCGGACGGGCCTCAGCAATGAGCAGTTCTTC.

The V gene is TRBV19, the J gene TRBJ2-5; possible D gene TRBD2, 7 bases. The CDR3 covers 12 residues. The V end was cut by 10 bases, the J end by 3 bases, with 12 bases between. The germline CDR1 and CDR2 sequences are LNHDA and SQIVND (reference sequence). In DNA form, the CDR3 reads TGTGCCACCGAAGGGGGGGAAGAGACCCAGTACTTC. This gives the protein CATEGGEETQYF.

This clonotype was observed at least ten times. This chain connects TRBV11-3 to TRBJ2-5; D is possibly TRBD1 (5 bases). In germline, CDR1 is SGHNT, CDR2 YENEEA. The CDR3 totals 14 residues. Trimming pared 5 bases from V and 0 bases from J, leaving 10 bases between. CDR3 sequence: CASSDRGHQETQYF. Here the CDR3 DNA reads TGTGCCAGCAGCGACAGAGGACACCAAGAGACCCAGTACTTC.

For the CDR3, the DNA is TGTGCCAGCAGTTTATCAGGAGGAAACGAGCAGTACTTC. This codes for CASSLSGGNEQYF. V is TRBV27 and J is TRBJ2-7; tentative D call: TRBD2 (5 bases). The V end lost 0 bases, the J end lost 5 bases, and 8 bases lay between the germline ends. The length of the CDR3 is 13 residues. CDR1 MNHEY and CDR2 SMNVEV come from the germline V gene (reference sequence).

The rearrangement uses TRBV27 and TRBJ1-6; D is possibly TRBD1 (5 bases). The ends were cut back, 6 bases at V and 7 bases at J, with 10 bases in the middle. CDR3 length: 13 residues. From germline, CDR1 is MNHEY and CDR2 SMNVEV (reference sequence). In DNA form, the CDR3 reads TGTGCCAGCAGGGGACGGGCGAATTCACCCCTCCACTTT. This translates into CASRGRANSPLHF.

This clonotype was seen a handful of times. This chain links TRBV29-1 with TRBJ2-3, with 8 bases identical to TRBD2. The junction had 6 bases not matched to a gene; V was cut back by 1 base and J by 3 bases. This CDR3 is built from 15 residues. The germline V gene encodes CDR1 SQVTM and CDR2 ANQGSEA. The CDR3 is CSVEGSGGRTDTQYF. The CDR3 coding sequence is TGCAGCGTTGAAGGGAGCGGGGGACGAACAGATACGCAGTATTTT.

The chain uses TRBV6-5 and TRBJ2-7, with D possibly TRBD2 on 6 matching bases. V was pared by 8 bases and J by 0 bases, with 17 bases between. Germline CDR1 is MNHEY and CDR2 is SVGAGI. This CDR3 has 15 amino acids. The CDR3: CASRTEGSASYEQYF. CDR3 in DNA: TGTGCCAGCCGGACGGAGGGCTCGGCCTCCTACGAGCAGTACTTC.

This clonotype has only a few counts. The chain employs TRBV13 and TRBJ2-2; D gene uncertain. CDR1 is PRHDT and CDR2 is FYEKMQ in the germline V gene (reference sequence). The CDR3 length is 12 residues. Trimming took 0 bases from V and 9 from J, leaving 5 bases between them. The CDR3 is CASSLGRRELFF. The CDR3 bases are TGTGCCAGCAGCTTAGGGCGCCGGGAGCTGTTTTTT.

This chain joins TRBV12-5 and TRBJ2-3; 9 positions agree with TRBD2. The V gene's germline CDR1 is LGHNT and CDR2 FRNRAP. J gave up 4 bases and V 3 bases, and 2 bases lay outside the gene matches. The CDR3 spans 14 residues. The CDR3 DNA is TGTGCTAGTGGTTTAGCGGGGGGCCCAGATACGCAGTATTTT. It specifies CASGLAGGPDTQYF. The entire variable domain, with the rest obtained from reference TRBV12-5 and TRBJ2-3, is as follows: DARVTQTPRHKVTEMGQEVTMRCQPILGHNTVFWYRQTMMQGLELLAYFRNRAPLDDSGMPKDRFSAEMPDATLATLKIQPSEPRDSAVYFCASGLAGGPDTQYFGPGTRLTVL.

This chain uses TRBV19 with TRBJ2-7; 8 positions agree with TRBD1. The CDR3 covers 13 residues. V shed 4 bases, J shed 5 bases, and the junction held 4 bases outside the gene matches. CDR1 and CDR2 (germline): LNHDA, SQIVND (reference sequence). The CDR3 coding sequence is TGTGCCAGTAGTACCCGGACAGGGAACGAGCAGTACTTC. It translates to CASSTRTGNEQYF. The full variable domain, its missing parts supplied by reference TRBV19 and TRBJ2-7, is DGGITQSPKYLFRKEGQNVTLSCEQNLNHDAMYWYRQDPGQGLRLIYYSQIVNDFQKGDIAEGYSVSREKKESFPLTVTSAQKNPTAFYLCASSTRTGNEQYFGPGTRLTVT.

V usage is TRBV18 and J usage is TRBJ1-2, with D perhaps TRBD1 (6 bases). V lost 3 bases and J lost 8, with 10 bases in between. CDR1 is KGHSH and CDR2 is LQKENI in the germline V gene. CDR3 size: 12 residues. CDR3 in DNA: TGTGCCAGCTCACCGGACAGTCTCGGCTACACCTTC. As protein: CASSPDSLGYTF. The full variable domain, in which reference TRBV18 and TRBJ1-2 provide the parts outside the CDR3, is NAGVMQNPRHLVRRRGQEARLRCSPMKGHSHVYWYRQLPEEGLKFMVYLQKENIIDESGMPKERFSAEFPKEGPSILRIQQVVRGDSAAYFCASSPDSLGYTFGSGTRLTVV.

CDR3 sequence: CASSDLYQGNTF. The CDR3 DNA sequence: TGCGCCAGCAGTGACCTTTATCAGGGGAACACCTTC. This sequence joins TRBV10-2 and TRBJ1-2; a weak D match, TRBD1 (6 bases). Deletions cut 3 bases from V and 12 bases from J, with 14 bases between. The CDR3 runs 12 residues. Germline CDR1 reads WSHSY; CDR2 reads SAAADI.

This clonotype was counted only a few times. The chain combines TRBV11-3 with TRBJ2-7; 9 nucleotides line up with TRBD2. The V gene's germline CDR1 is SGHNT and CDR2 YENEEA. The trim removed 5 bases at V and 3 bases at J, leaving 11 bases unmatched. The CDR3 has 16 amino acids. Here the CDR3 reads CASSPPGLAGNYEQYF. The CDR3 coding sequence is TGTGCCAGCAGCCCTCCAGGGCTAGCGGGGAACTACGAGCAGTACTTC.

The chain uses TRBV7-3 and TRBJ2-1; D is possibly TRBD1 or TRBD2 (5 bases each). CDR1 is SGHTA, CDR2 FQGTGA, per germline. Trimming removed 5 bases from V and 3 bases from J, with 14 bases in between. The CDR3 is 15 residues long. CDR3 loop: CASSLMRGGYNEQFF. CDR3 DNA sequence: TGTGCCAGCAGCCTCATGAGGGGTGGCTACAATGAGCAGTTCTTC.

This clonotype was detected a few times. V usage is TRBV6-5 and J usage is TRBJ2-1, with 14 bases aligning to TRBD2. The CDR3 has 17 amino acids. The V and J ends lost 4 bases and 7 bases, in that order; junction bases with no gene match: 9. Germline V gene lookup returns CDR1 MNHEY and CDR2 SVGAGI. CDR3 DNA: TGTGCCAGCAGTTCACCGGGACTAGCGGGAGAGATTAATGAGCAGTTCTTC. Its translation: CASSSPGLAGEINEQFF.

The CDR3 loop is CSARLMNTEAFF. In DNA, the CDR3 is TGCAGCGCCAGATTAATGAACACTGAAGCTTTCTTT. The J gene is TRBJ1-1, the V gene TRBV29-1; unclear D gene. Germline CDR1 SQVTM, CDR2 ANQGSEA. The CDR3 totals 12 residues. With 7 bases removed from V and 0 bases from J, the gap between germline ends came to 9 bases.

The rearrangement uses TRBV19 and TRBJ1-4, with D maybe TRBD1 (5 bases). The CDR3 loop spans 15 amino acids. Trimming removed 6 bases from V and 0 bases from J, with 11 bases in between. CDR1 LNHDA and CDR2 SQIVND come from the germline V gene (reference sequence). CDR3 DNA: TGTGCCAGTAGCTCACAACAGGCAACTAATGAAAAACTGTTTTTT. Translating it yields CASSSQQATNEKLFF.

Only a few counts were recorded for this clonotype. V and J are TRBV9 and TRBJ2-5, with D uncertain. In germline, CDR1 is SGDLS, CDR2 YYNGEE. The CDR3 spans 13 residues. Between the trimmed V and J ends, which lost 0 bases and 5 bases, there was a span of 8 bases. This chain's CDR3 is CASSVGPGETQYF. The CDR3 bases are TGTGCCAGCAGCGTAGGCCCGGGCGAGACCCAGTACTTC.

This rearrangement joins TRBV11-2 to TRBJ1-4; D gene unclear. Germline CDR1 reads SGHAT; CDR2 reads FQNNGV. CDR3 length: 13 amino acids. With 2 bases removed from V and 12 bases from J, the gap between germline ends came to 13 bases. The CDR3 protein is CASSLLIPMELFF. DNA of the CDR3: TGTGCCAGCAGCTTACTCATCCCCATGGAACTGTTTTTT.

Only a few counts were recorded for this clonotype. The J gene is TRBJ2-3, the V gene TRBV7-6; a weak D match, TRBD1 (6 bases). There are 15 residues in the CDR3. V was clipped by 3 bases and J by 0 bases, with 10 bases between them. Germline V CDR1 and CDR2: SGHVS, FNYEAQ. The CDR3 spells CASSFQGSSTDTQYF. The CDR3, as DNA: TGTGCCAGCAGCTTTCAGGGGAGCAGCACAGATACGCAGTATTTT.

The chain recombines TRBV6-1 with TRBJ1-1; TRBD1 is a possible D gene (5 bases). The CDR3 totals 12 residues. The ends were cut back, 7 bases at V and 4 bases at J, with 10 bases in the middle. Germline lookup yields CDR1 MNHNS and CDR2 SASEGT. In nucleotides, the CDR3 is TGTGCCAGCATCCGAGGGGTCACTGAAGCTTTCTTT. This sequence encodes CASIRGVTEAFF.

This clonotype was seen only a few times. The chain joins TRBV28 to TRBJ2-1; D might be TRBD1 (6 bases). Germline V gives CDR1 MDHEN, CDR2 SYDVKM. V gave up 6 bases and J gave up 8 bases, with 14 bases separating them. The length of the CDR3 is 13 residues. The CDR3 sequence: CASSLQGSDEQFF. DNA for the CDR3: TGTGCCAGCAGCTTGCAGGGGAGCGATGAGCAGTTCTTC.

A few counts support this clonotype. The chain has TRBV9 and TRBJ2-3; D is unresolved. CDR3 length: 10 amino acids. CDR1 and CDR2 from the germline V gene are SGDLS and YYNGEE. Trimming shortened V by 5 bases and J by 4 bases, and 2 bases separated the two germline ends. The CDR3, as DNA: TGTGCCAGCAGAGCAGATACGCAGTATTTT. Protein product: CASRADTQYF.

The chain combines TRBV5-4 with TRBJ2-7; 7 nucleotides line up with TRBD1. The CDR3 is 16 residues long. Germline V gene lookup returns CDR1 SGHNT and CDR2 YYREEE (reference sequence). J gave up 3 bases and V 3 bases, and 12 bases lay outside the gene matches. The CDR3 coding sequence is TGTGCCAGCAGCTATGACAGGGTTGGAACATTCTACGAGCAGTACTTC. It yields the protein CASSYDRVGTFYEQYF.

V usage is TRBV7-9 and J usage is TRBJ1-5; D call uncertain. The length of the CDR3 is 15 residues. Germline loops: CDR1 SEHNR, CDR2 FQNEAQ (reference sequence). Trimming pared 5 bases from V and 4 bases from J, leaving 15 bases between. CDR3 residues: CASSALPETNQPQHF. The CDR3 nucleotides read TGTGCCAGCAGCGCCTTACCCGAGACAAATCAGCCCCAGCATTTT.

This clonotype was recorded at least ten times. The chain combines TRBV9 with TRBJ2-7; tentatively, D is TRBD1 or TRBD2 (5 bases each). Trimming took 2 bases from V and 2 from J, leaving 11 bases between them. The CDR3 covers 14 residues. Per the germline V gene, CDR1 is SGDLS and CDR2 is YYNGEE. The CDR3 sequence is CASSVSGTPYEQYF. Written as DNA, the CDR3 is TGTGCCAGCAGCGTTTCGGGGACCCCCTACGAGCAGTACTTC.